The 32 T cell receptor beta chains presented below share a single source sample, sequenced in a study of blood T cell repertoires in COVID-19. Profiling relied on immunoSEQ multiplex PCR, and the TCRdb table lists in-frame clones only, not all of them. Among about 190,000 clones listed, 60% to 85% were seen once. The sequenced material came from peripheral blood. The source of these receptors is a man in his 60s with active or convalescent COVID-19.

This clone came up a few times. The chain combines TRBV5-6 with TRBJ1-2; TRBD1 matches 7 bases. Germline values: CDR1 SGHDT, CDR2 YYEEEE. V shed 4 bases, J shed 4 bases, and the junction held 4 bases outside the gene matches. There are 13 residues in the CDR3. The CDR3 loop is CASSPDRLYGYTF. CDR3 bases: TGTGCCAGCAGCCCGGACAGGCTCTATGGCTACACCTTC.

V gene TRBV11-1 combines with J gene TRBJ2-7; D is unclear. Germline V gene data show CDR1 as SGHAT and CDR2 as FQDESV (reference sequence). Trimming took 1 base from V and 4 from J, leaving 14 bases between them. The CDR3 has 15 amino acids. The CDR3 here is CASSLVPSRLYEQYF. CDR3 sequence (DNA): TGTGCCAGCAGCTTAGTTCCGAGCCGCTTATACGAGCAGTACTTC.

The chain carries TRBV6-5 and TRBJ2-5; 7 positions agree with TRBD2. This CDR3 contains 14 residues. J lost 1 base, V lost 5 bases, and 4 bases had no gene match. Germline values: CDR1 MNHEY, CDR2 SVGAGI. CDR3 sequence (DNA): TGTGCCAGCAGTCCGGGGACTATCCAAGAGACCCAGTACTTC. Amino acid sequence: CASSPGTIQETQYF.

The chain is built from TRBV10-3 and TRBJ2-5, with 9 bases aligning to TRBD2. The CDR3 runs to 17 residues. Germline V gene sequence: CDR1 ENHRY, CDR2 SYGVKD. The trim removed 0 bases at V and 3 bases at J, leaving 8 bases unmatched. The CDR3 reads CAISESASGITEETQYF. The CDR3 DNA reads as TGTGCCATCAGTGAGTCGGCTAGCGGGATCACCGAAGAGACCCAGTACTTC.

J is TRBJ2-7 and V is TRBV4-2; 10 bases line up with TRBD2. From germline, CDR1 is LGHNA and CDR2 YNFKEQ. The CDR3 runs 17 residues. The ends lost 4 bases at V and 2 bases at J; junction bases unmatched: 11. The CDR3 loop is CASSLKTGTSATYEQYF. Here the CDR3 DNA reads TGTGCCAGCAGCCTCAAGACCGGGACTAGCGCCACCTACGAGCAGTACTTC.

The chain couples TRBV5-6 to TRBJ2-1; TRBD2 matches 10 bases. The germline V gene encodes CDR1 SGHDT and CDR2 YYEEEE. V dropped 2 bases and J dropped 7; count of bases not matched to a gene: 15. This CDR3 comprises 18 residues. The CDR3 region has the DNA TGTGCCAGCAGCTTCGGACTGGCTAGCGGGAGCTTTGAAAATGAGCAGTTCTTC. Its translation: CASSFGLASGSFENEQFF. The full variable domain, its missing parts supplied by reference TRBV5-6 and TRBJ2-1, is DAGVTQSPTHLIKTRGQQVTLRCSPKSGHDTVSWYQQALGQGPQFIFQYYEEEERQRGNFPDRFSGHQFPNYSSELNVNALLLGDSALYLCASSFGLASGSFENEQFFGPGTRLTVL.

The CDR3 loop is CASSLPGQLNTEAFF. CDR3 nucleotide sequence: TGTGCCAGCAGTTTACCAGGACAGCTAAACACTGAAGCTTTCTTT. The chain employs TRBV28 and TRBJ1-1, with D maybe TRBD1 (6 bases). The V end was cut by 2 bases, the J end by 2 bases, with 12 bases between. The CDR3 is made up of 15 amino acids. CDR1 is MDHEN, CDR2 SYDVKM, per germline.

The V gene is TRBV11-3, the J gene TRBJ2-1, with a weak D call TRBD2 (5 bases). V was cut by 4 bases and J by 6 bases, with 10 bases left in between. The CDR3 sequence is 13 residues long. Germline CDR1 reads SGHNT; CDR2 reads YENEEA. The CDR3, as DNA: TGTGCCAGCAGCTCCGGACTCATCAATGAGCAGTTCTTC. It translates to CASSSGLINEQFF.

The chain uses TRBV3-1 (or the pseudogene TRBV3-2) and TRBJ2-7; possible D gene TRBD2, 5 bases. CDR3 length equals 16 residues. V lost 0 bases and J 6 bases, leaving 18 bases between the germline ends. CDR1 is LGHDT and CDR2 is YNNKEL in the germline V gene (reference sequence). CDR3 DNA: TGTGCCAGCAGCCAAGATCGGGCGGAGGTTGGTCGCGAGCAGTACTTC. Protein sequence: CASSQDRAEVGREQYF.

The chain joins TRBV28 to TRBJ2-7; a weak D match, TRBD2 (6 bases). The ends were cut back, 10 bases at V and 8 bases at J, with 15 bases in the middle. Germline V gene lookup returns CDR1 MDHEN and CDR2 SYDVKM. The CDR3 spans 11 residues. The DNA of the CDR3 is TGTGCCACAAGGGAGGCTCGGAAGCAGTACTTC. Amino acids: CATREARKQYF.

The chain is built from TRBV6-2 or TRBV6-3 and TRBJ2-7; possibly TRBD1 for D (5 bases). The germline CDR1 and CDR2 sequences are MNHEY and SVGEGT. There are 16 residues in the CDR3. V was pared by 3 bases and J by 2 bases, with 17 bases between. The CDR3 spells CASSYAPQALAYEQYF. The DNA of the CDR3 is TGTGCCAGCAGTTATGCCCCACAGGCACTTGCCTACGAGCAGTACTTC.

This clone was seen a few times. This chain connects TRBV14 to TRBJ2-2, with a weak D call TRBD2 (5 bases). Germline V lookup: CDR1 SGHDN, CDR2 FVKESK. This CDR3 is 16 amino acids long. The V and J ends lost 0 bases and 1 base respectively, with 9 bases between them. CDR3 protein: CASSQDAGVNTGELFF. The CDR3 bases are TGTGCCAGCAGCCAAGATGCCGGGGTGAACACCGGGGAGCTGTTTTTT. Using reference TRBV14 and TRBJ2-2 for the parts outside the CDR3, the full variable domain is EAGVTQFPSHSVIEKGQTVTLRCDPISGHDNLYWYRRVMGKEIKFLLHFVKESKQDESGMPNNRFLAERTGGTYSTLKVQPAELEDSGVYFCASSQDAGVNTGELFFGEGSRLTVL.

The rearrangement links TRBV20-1 to TRBJ2-1; 10 bases agree with TRBD2. Germline CDR1 and CDR2: DFQATT and SNEGSKA (reference sequence). CDR3 length: 16 residues. V trimming: 3 bases; J trimming: 0 bases; junction bases outside the gene matches: 5. The CDR3 reads CSASSLAGASYNEQFF. DNA for the CDR3: TGCAGTGCTAGTTCTCTAGCGGGGGCCTCCTACAATGAGCAGTTCTTC.

V and J are TRBV29-1 and TRBJ2-5; D might be TRBD1 (6 bases). Trimming pared 3 bases from V and 2 bases from J, leaving 10 bases between. There are 13 residues in the CDR3. Per the germline V gene, CDR1 is SQVTM and CDR2 is ANQGSEA. The CDR3 DNA follows: TGCAGCGTTGAGGGGGCACCTCAAGAGACCCAGTACTTC. This sequence encodes CSVEGAPQETQYF.

J is TRBJ2-2 and V is TRBV9; 7 bases match TRBD2. V shed 3 bases, J shed 6 bases, and the junction held 11 bases outside the gene matches. The CDR3 extends over 16 amino acids. Germline values: CDR1 SGDLS, CDR2 YYNGEE. CDR3 in DNA: TGTGCCAGCAGCGGCGGAGGACTAGTCGTTTCCGGGGAGCTGTTTTTT. Amino acid sequence: CASSGGGLVVSGELFF.

With regard to this clone: Other DNA sequences from this sample encode an identical CDR3 as well. The rearrangement uses TRBV7-2 and TRBJ1-1, with a tentative D call TRBD1 (5 bases). Germline V gene lookup returns CDR1 SGHTA and CDR2 FQGNSA. CDR3 length equals 13 residues. V was trimmed by 4 bases and J by 2 bases, leaving 8 bases between them. CDR3 amino acids: CASSSTVNTEAFF. The DNA of the CDR3 is TGTGCCAGCAGCTCGACAGTCAACACTGAAGCTTTCTTT.

This clone was detected only once. The rearrangement uses TRBV18 and TRBJ2-7, with D tentatively TRBD2 (5 bases). This CDR3 region has 14 residues. The germline V gene encodes CDR1 KGHSH and CDR2 LQKENI. V was trimmed by 6 bases and J by 0 bases, leaving 12 bases between them. CDR3 protein: CASSSGMSSYEQYF. CDR3 nucleotides: TGTGCCAGCTCTTCCGGGATGAGCTCCTACGAGCAGTACTTC.

The chain carries TRBV5-3 and TRBJ2-7, with TRBD1 identical over 8 bases. TRBV5-3 carries the ORF label, with uncertain function. The CDR3 runs 16 residues. After removal of 1 base from V and 4 bases from J, the junction contained 10 bases not matched to a gene. This CDR3 is CARSLKRTGPRYEQYF. CDR3 bases: TGTGCCAGAAGCTTGAAACGGACAGGGCCCAGATACGAGCAGTACTTC.

The chain is built from TRBV5-8 and TRBJ2-1; 9 bases fit TRBD1. The germline V gene has CDR1 SGHTS and CDR2 YDEGEE. CDR3 length: 13 residues. Trimming took 2 bases from V and 10 from J; bases not matched to a gene: 4. The CDR3 loop is CASSFGTGREQFF. CDR3 sequence (DNA): TGTGCCAGCAGCTTTGGGACAGGGAGGGAGCAGTTCTTC.

The chain uses TRBV5-6 and TRBJ2-7; 8 positions agree with TRBD1. The CDR3 is made up of 15 amino acids. Germline V gives CDR1 SGHDT, CDR2 YYEEEE. Trimming removed 4 bases from V and 0 bases from J; junction bases left unmatched: 6. This CDR3 is CASSQGQASSYEQYF. Here the CDR3 DNA reads TGTGCCAGCAGCCAGGGACAGGCGTCCTCCTACGAGCAGTACTTC. The variable domain in full, completed from reference TRBV5-6 and TRBJ2-7, reads DAGVTQSPTHLIKTRGQQVTLRCSPKSGHDTVSWYQQALGQGPQFIFQYYEEEERQRGNFPDRFSGHQFPNYSSELNVNALLLGDSALYLCASSQGQASSYEQYFGPGTRLTVT.

The chain joins TRBV24-1 to TRBJ2-3; D ambiguous. CDR3 length: 14 amino acids. Trimming took 10 bases from V and 0 from J, leaving 13 bases between them. The germline CDR1 and CDR2 sequences are KGHDR and SFDVKD. DNA of the CDR3: TGTGCCACAAGTACAGTGGCTAGCACAGATACGCAGTATTTT. It yields the protein CATSTVASTDTQYF.

The chain joins TRBV6-4 to TRBJ2-4; 9 bases agree with TRBD2. CDR3 size: 17 residues. V trimming: 4 bases; J trimming: 0 bases; junction bases outside the gene matches: 7. The germline gives CDR1 MRHNA, CDR2 SNTAGT. CDR3 sequence (DNA): TGTGCCAGCAGTGCCCCAGGACTAGCGTTAGCCAAAAACATTCAGTACTTC. This codes for CASSAPGLALAKNIQYF.

The chain combines TRBV6-2 or TRBV6-3 with TRBJ2-6, with D maybe TRBD2 (5 bases). V was pared by 3 bases and J by 0 bases, with 12 bases between. This CDR3 comprises 17 residues. Germline V gives CDR1 MNHEY, CDR2 SVGEGT. The DNA of the CDR3 is TGTGCCAGCAGTTATAGGACTTTCAGCTCTGGGGCCAACGTCCTGACTTTC. It specifies CASSYRTFSSGANVLTF.

The J gene is TRBJ1-2, the V gene TRBV28; D is perhaps TRBD1 (5 bases). V dropped 5 bases and J dropped 5 bases, with 12 bases sitting between them. This CDR3 is 13 amino acids long. The germline gives CDR1 MDHEN, CDR2 SYDVKM. CDR3 DNA sequence: TGTGCCAGCAGTCCCCTTCGACAGTATGGCTACACCTTC. Amino acids: CASSPLRQYGYTF.

The rearrangement joins TRBV12-5 to TRBJ2-3; D remains unclear. Germline CDR1 LGHNT, CDR2 FRNRAP. CDR3 length equals 14 residues. Trimming removed 1 base at V and 4 bases at J, with 9 bases between. As DNA, the CDR3 is TGTGCTAGTGGTTTGGCCCTATTGTCAGATACGCAGTATTTT. Its protein is CASGLALLSDTQYF. Full variable domain (rest looked up from reference TRBV12-5 and TRBJ2-3): DARVTQTPRHKVTEMGQEVTMRCQPILGHNTVFWYRQTMMQGLELLAYFRNRAPLDDSGMPKDRFSAEMPDATLATLKIQPSEPRDSAVYFCASGLALLSDTQYFGPGTRLTVL.

The sample holds a few counts of this clone. The chain has TRBV7-3 and TRBJ1-2, with a weak D call TRBD1 (6 bases). CDR1 is SGHTA and CDR2 is FQGTGA in the germline V gene. This CDR3 region has 13 residues. V was trimmed by 5 bases and J by 6 bases, leaving 13 bases between them. The CDR3 nucleotides read TGTGCCAGCAGCAACCACCGGGACAATGGCTACACCTTC. This codes for CASSNHRDNGYTF.

J is TRBJ2-7 and V is TRBV9; D possibly corresponds to TRBD2 (5 bases). Trimming cost V 0 bases and J 5 bases, with 12 bases left between them. Per germline, CDR1 SGDLS and CDR2 YYNGEE. The CDR3 has 14 amino acids. Written as DNA, the CDR3 is TGTGCCAGCAGCGTAGCTGGGAGCTTGGACGAGCAGTACTTC. The encoded protein is CASSVAGSLDEQYF.

V is TRBV18 and J is TRBJ2-2; 10 positions agree with TRBD2. This CDR3 comprises 15 residues. J gave up 13 bases and V 0 bases, and 8 bases lay outside the gene matches. CDR1 and CDR2 (germline): KGHSH, LQKENI. The CDR3: CASSPPPSGRGGLFF. The CDR3 region has the DNA TGTGCCAGCTCACCACCCCCTAGCGGGAGAGGTGGGCTGTTTTTT.

This clone was seen only once. The chain joins TRBV2 to TRBJ2-3; no firm D call. The CDR3 covers 15 residues. Trimming took 0 bases from V and 4 from J, leaving 11 bases between them. Germline lookup yields CDR1 SNHLY and CDR2 FYNNEI. CDR3: CASSEAPNRADTQYF. The CDR3 DNA follows: TGTGCCAGCAGTGAAGCTCCTAACCGGGCAGATACGCAGTATTTT.

V is TRBV19 and J is TRBJ1-1, with D perhaps matching TRBD1 (5 bases). Germline assignment: CDR1 LNHDA and CDR2 SQIVND (reference sequence). V lost 5 bases, J lost 0 bases, and 19 bases lay in between. The length of the CDR3 is 17 residues. Written as DNA, the CDR3 is TGTGCCAGTAGTGCCGACAGTCCCCGAATGATGAACACTGAAGCTTTCTTT. Protein sequence: CASSADSPRMMNTEAFF.

This rearrangement joins TRBV12-5 to TRBJ1-2; maybe TRBD1 (6 bases). V was cut by 4 bases and J by 8 bases, with 29 bases left in between. There are 18 residues in the CDR3. The germline V gene encodes CDR1 LGHNT and CDR2 FRNRAP. CDR3 bases: TGTGCTAGTGGTTACGCGCCTGTAGGGGGTTCCCCTTCGGAGGGCTACACCTTC. Amino acid sequence: CASGYAPVGGSPSEGYTF.

The CDR3 DNA follows: TGTGCCAGCAGTATAACCCGGGACAGCCTGGGCTACACCTTC. Amino acids: CASSITRDSLGYTF. The chain couples TRBV28 to TRBJ1-2; 7 bases are shared with TRBD1. The CDR3 spans 14 residues. Germline CDR1 is MDHEN and CDR2 is SYDVKM. V trimming: 5 bases; J trimming: 8 bases; junction bases outside the gene matches: 11.